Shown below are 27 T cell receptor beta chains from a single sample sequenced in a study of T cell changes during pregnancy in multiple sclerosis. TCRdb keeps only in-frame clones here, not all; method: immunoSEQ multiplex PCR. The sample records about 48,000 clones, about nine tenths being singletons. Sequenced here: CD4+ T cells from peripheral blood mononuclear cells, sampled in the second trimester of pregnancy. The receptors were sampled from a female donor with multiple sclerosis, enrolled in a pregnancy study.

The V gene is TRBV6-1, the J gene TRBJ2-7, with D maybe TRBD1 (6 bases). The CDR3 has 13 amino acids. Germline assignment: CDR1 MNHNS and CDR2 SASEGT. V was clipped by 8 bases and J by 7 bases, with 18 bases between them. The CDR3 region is CASSNKQGVEQYF. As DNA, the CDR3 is TGTGCCAGCTCTAATAAACAGGGAGTTGAGCAGTACTTC.

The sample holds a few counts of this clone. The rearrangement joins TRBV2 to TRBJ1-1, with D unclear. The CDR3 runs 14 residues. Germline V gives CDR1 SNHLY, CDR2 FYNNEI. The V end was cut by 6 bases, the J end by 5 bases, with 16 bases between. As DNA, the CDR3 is TGTGCCAGCAGACTCTCCCCGGGGTCTACTGAAGCTTTCTTT. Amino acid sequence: CASRLSPGSTEAFF.

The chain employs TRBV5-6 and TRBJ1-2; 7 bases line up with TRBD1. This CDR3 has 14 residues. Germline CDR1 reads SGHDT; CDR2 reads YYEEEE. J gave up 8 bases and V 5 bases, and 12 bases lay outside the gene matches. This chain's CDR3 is CASSSTGLIGGYTF. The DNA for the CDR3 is TGTGCCAGCAGTTCGACAGGGCTTATAGGAGGCTACACCTTC.

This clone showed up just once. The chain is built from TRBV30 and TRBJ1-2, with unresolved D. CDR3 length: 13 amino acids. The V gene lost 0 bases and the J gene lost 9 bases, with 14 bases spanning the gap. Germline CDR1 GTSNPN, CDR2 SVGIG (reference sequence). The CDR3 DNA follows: TGTGCCTGGAGTGTGGGGAGGGCCGCTCGCTACACCTTC. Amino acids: CAWSVGRAARYTF.

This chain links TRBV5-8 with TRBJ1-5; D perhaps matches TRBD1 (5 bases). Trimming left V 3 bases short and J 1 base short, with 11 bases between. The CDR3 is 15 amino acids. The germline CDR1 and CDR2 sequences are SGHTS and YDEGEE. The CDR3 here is CASSSRGFSNQPQHF. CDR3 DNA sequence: TGTGCCAGCAGCTCTCGGGGGTTCAGCAATCAGCCCCAGCATTTT.

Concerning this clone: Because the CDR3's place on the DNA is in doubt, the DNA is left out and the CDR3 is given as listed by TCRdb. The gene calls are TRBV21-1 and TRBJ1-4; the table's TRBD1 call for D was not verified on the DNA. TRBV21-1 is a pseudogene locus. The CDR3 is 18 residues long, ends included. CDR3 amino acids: CASSNKVGRGTTNEKLFF.

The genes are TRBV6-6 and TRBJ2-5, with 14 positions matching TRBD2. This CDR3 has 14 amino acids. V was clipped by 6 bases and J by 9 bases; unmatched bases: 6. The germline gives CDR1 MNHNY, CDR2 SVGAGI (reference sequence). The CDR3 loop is CASRTGLAGDSQYF. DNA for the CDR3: TGTGCCAGCAGGACGGGACTAGCGGGAGATTCCCAGTACTTC.

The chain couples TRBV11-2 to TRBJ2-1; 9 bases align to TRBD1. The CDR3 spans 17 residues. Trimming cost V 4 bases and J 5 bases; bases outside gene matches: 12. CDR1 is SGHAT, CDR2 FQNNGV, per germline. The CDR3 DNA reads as TGTGCCAGCAGCTCCCTGGGGAACAGGGGGCCTAACAATGAGCAGTTCTTC. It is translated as CASSSLGNRGPNNEQFF.

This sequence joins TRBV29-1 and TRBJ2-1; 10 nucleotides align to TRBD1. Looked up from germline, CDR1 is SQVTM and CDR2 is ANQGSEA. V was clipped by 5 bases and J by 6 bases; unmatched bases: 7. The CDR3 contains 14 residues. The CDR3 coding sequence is TGCAGCGTTTTTGGGACAGGGGTTTCCAATGAGCAGTTCTTC. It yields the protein CSVFGTGVSNEQFF.

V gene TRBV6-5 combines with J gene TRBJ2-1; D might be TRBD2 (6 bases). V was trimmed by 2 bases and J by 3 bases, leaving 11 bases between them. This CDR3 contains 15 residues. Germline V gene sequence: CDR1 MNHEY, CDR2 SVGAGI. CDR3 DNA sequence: TGTGCCAGCAGTTACCAGGGACTCCTCTACAATGAGCAGTTCTTC. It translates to CASSYQGLLYNEQFF.

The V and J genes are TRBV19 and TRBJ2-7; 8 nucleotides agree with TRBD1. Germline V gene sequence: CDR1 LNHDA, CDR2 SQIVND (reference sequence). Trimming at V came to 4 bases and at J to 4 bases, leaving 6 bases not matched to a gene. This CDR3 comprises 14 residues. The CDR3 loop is CASSNGRGQYEQYF. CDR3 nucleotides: TGTGCCAGTAGTAATGGCAGGGGGCAGTACGAGCAGTACTTC. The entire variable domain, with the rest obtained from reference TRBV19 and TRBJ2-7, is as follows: DGGITQSPKYLFRKEGQNVTLSCEQNLNHDAMYWYRQDPGQGLRLIYYSQIVNDFQKGDIAEGYSVSREKKESFPLTVTSAQKNPTAFYLCASSNGRGQYEQYFGPGTRLTVT.

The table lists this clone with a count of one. The DNA of the CDR3 is TGTGCCAGCAGCCAAACCCTAAGCGGGAGGTACGAGCAGTACTTC. Protein product: CASSQTLSGRYEQYF. The V call is TRBV14, the J call TRBJ2-7; 9 bases line up with TRBD2. The CDR3 length is 15 residues. Germline CDR1 reads SGHDN; CDR2 reads FVKESK. Trimming removed 2 bases from V and 4 bases from J; junction bases left unmatched: 6.

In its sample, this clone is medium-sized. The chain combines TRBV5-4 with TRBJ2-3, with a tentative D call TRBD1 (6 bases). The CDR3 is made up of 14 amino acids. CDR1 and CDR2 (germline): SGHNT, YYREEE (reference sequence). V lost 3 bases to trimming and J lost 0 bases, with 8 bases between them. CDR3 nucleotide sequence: TGTGCCAGCAGCTGGGACATAAGCACAGATACGCAGTATTTT. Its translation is CASSWDISTDTQYF.

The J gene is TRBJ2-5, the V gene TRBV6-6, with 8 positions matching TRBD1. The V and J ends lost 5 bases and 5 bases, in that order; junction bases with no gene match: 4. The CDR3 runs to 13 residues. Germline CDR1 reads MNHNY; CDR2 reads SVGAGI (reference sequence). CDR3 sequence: CASSQTGGETQYF. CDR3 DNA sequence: TGTGCCAGCAGTCAAACAGGGGGGGAGACCCAGTACTTC.

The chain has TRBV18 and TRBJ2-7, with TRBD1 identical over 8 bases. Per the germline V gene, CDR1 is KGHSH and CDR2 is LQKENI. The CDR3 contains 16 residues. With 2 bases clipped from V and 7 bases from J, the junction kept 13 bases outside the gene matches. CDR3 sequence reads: CASSPRLGQGSEEQYF. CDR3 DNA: TGTGCCAGCTCACCAAGGCTAGGACAGGGCTCCGAGGAGCAGTACTTC.

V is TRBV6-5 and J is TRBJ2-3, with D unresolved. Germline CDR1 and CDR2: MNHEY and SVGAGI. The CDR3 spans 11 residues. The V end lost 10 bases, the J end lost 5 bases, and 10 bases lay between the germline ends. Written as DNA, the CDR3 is TGTGCCACGAGAGTAAAAGATACGCAGTATTTT. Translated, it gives CATRVKDTQYF.

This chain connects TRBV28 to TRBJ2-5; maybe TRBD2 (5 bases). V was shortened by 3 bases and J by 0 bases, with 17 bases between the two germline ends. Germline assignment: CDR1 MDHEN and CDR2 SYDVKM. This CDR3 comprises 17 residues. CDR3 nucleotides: TGTGCCAGCAGTTTCGGGGAGCTTAATCCTTACCAAGAGACCCAGTACTTC. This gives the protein CASSFGELNPYQETQYF.

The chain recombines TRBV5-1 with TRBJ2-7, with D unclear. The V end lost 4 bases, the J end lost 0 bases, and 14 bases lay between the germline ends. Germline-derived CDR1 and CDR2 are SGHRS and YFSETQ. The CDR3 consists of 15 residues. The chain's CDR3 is CASSLDGVVSYEQYF. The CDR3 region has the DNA TGCGCCAGCAGCCTGGATGGTGTAGTCTCCTACGAGCAGTACTTC.

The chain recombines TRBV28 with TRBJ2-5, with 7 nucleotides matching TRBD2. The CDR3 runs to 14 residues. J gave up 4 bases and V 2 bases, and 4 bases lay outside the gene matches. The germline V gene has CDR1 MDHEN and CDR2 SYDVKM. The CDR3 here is CASSLMAGAETQYF. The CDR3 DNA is TGTGCCAGCAGTTTAATGGCGGGAGCAGAGACCCAGTACTTC.

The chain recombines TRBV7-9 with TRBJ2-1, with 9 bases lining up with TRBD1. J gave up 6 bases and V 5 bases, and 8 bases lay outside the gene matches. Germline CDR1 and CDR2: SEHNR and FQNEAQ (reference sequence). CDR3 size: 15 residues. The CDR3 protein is CASSPPGQGLNEQFF. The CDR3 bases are TGTGCCAGCAGCCCTCCGGGACAGGGACTCAATGAGCAGTTCTTC. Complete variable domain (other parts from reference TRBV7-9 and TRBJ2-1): DTGVSQNPRHKITKRGQNVTFRCDPISEHNRLYWYRQTLGQGPEFLTYFQNEAQLEKSRLLSDRFSAERPKGSFSTLEIQRTEQGDSAMYLCASSPPGQGLNEQFFGPGTRLTVL.

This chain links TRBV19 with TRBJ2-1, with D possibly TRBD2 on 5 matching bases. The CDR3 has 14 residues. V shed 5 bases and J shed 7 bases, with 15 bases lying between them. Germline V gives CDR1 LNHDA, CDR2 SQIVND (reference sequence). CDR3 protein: CASSSQAGVNEQFF. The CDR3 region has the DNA TGTGCCAGTAGTTCGCAAGCCGGGGTTAATGAGCAGTTCTTC.

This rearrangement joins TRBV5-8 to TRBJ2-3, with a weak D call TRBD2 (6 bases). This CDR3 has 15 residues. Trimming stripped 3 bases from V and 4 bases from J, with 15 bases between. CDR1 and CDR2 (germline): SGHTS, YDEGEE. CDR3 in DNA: TGTGCCAGCAGCTGGGCCGGGGGAGGTTCAGATACGCAGTATTTT. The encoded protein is CASSWAGGGSDTQYF.

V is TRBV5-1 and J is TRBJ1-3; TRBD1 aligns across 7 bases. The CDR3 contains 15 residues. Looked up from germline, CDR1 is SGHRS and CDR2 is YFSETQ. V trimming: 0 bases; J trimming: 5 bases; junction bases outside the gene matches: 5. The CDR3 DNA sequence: TGCGCCAGCAGCTTGGCAGGGACAGTTAGAAACACCATATATTTT. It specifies CASSLAGTVRNTIYF.

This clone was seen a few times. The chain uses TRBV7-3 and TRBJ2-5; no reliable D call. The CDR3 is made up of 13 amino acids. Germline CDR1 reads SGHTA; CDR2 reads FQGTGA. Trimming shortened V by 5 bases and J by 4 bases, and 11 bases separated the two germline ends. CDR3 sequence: CASSLSLGETQYF. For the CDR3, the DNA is TGTGCCAGCAGCCTAAGCCTAGGAGAGACCCAGTACTTC.

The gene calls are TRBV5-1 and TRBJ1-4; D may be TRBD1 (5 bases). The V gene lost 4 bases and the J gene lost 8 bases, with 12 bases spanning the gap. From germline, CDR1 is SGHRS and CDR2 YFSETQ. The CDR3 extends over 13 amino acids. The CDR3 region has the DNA TGCGCCAGCAGCAGGGGAGGTGACGAAAAACTGTTTTTT. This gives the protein CASSRGGDEKLFF.

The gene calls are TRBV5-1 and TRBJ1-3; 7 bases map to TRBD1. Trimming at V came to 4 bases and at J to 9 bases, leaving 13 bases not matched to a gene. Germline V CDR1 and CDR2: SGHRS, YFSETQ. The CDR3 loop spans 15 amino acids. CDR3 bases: TGCGCCAGCAGCCCCGAGACAGGGCGGTCAAGCACCATATATTTT. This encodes CASSPETGRSSTIYF.

This CDR3 is CASSLLGTRNEKLFF. CDR3 nucleotide sequence: TGTGCCAGCAGTTTACTTGGGACACGGAATGAAAAACTGTTTTTT. V usage is TRBV27 and J usage is TRBJ1-4, with a possible D match to TRBD1 (6 bases). V lost 2 bases and J lost 5, with 12 bases in between. Germline V gene sequence: CDR1 MNHEY, CDR2 SMNVEV (reference sequence). This CDR3 is built from 15 residues.